The 14 T cell receptor beta chains given below trace back to one sample, sequenced in a study of blood T cell repertoires in COVID-19. TCRdb's copy holds only in-frame clones and misses some; the assay was immunoSEQ multiplex PCR. The table records around 69,000 clones, about four fifths of them present only once. The specimen was peripheral blood. Source of these receptors: a woman aged 70-85 years with acute or convalescent COVID-19.

V usage is TRBV11-3 and J usage is TRBJ1-6, with D possibly TRBD1 on 6 matching bases. Germline assignment: CDR1 SGHNT and CDR2 YENEEA. V lost 5 bases to trimming and J lost 7 bases, with 15 bases between them. The CDR3 totals 15 residues. Here the CDR3 reads CASSIIRTVNSPLHF. CDR3 nucleotide sequence: TGTGCCAGCAGCATCATCCGGACAGTGAATTCACCCCTCCACTTT.

The CDR3 DNA sequence: TGTGCCAGCAGTTCCTCGACAGGGATAGGACTACTGGGGAGGTTCTTC. Translated, it gives CASSSSTGIGLLGRFF. The chain employs TRBV27 and TRBJ2-1, with D possibly being TRBD1 (7 bases). The CDR3 is 16 residues long. In germline, CDR1 is MNHEY, CDR2 SMNVEV (reference sequence). V dropped 4 bases and J dropped 15 bases, with 28 bases sitting between them.

V usage is TRBV27 and J usage is TRBJ2-7; TRBD1 matches at 7 bases. Germline V gene lookup returns CDR1 MNHEY and CDR2 SMNVEV (reference sequence). This CDR3 comprises 13 residues. Losses at the gene ends were 4 bases for V and 2 bases for J; bases not matched to a gene: 2. CDR3 coding DNA: TGTGCCAGCAGTTGGGGACAGACCTACGAGCAGTACTTC. This gives the protein CASSWGQTYEQYF.

The V call is TRBV5-1, the J call TRBJ1-2; 7 nucleotides line up with TRBD1. Germline V gene sequence: CDR1 SGHRS, CDR2 YFSETQ. The length of the CDR3 is 14 residues. Germline trimming cut 2 bases from V and 5 bases from J; bases unmatched to any gene: 6. CDR3 in DNA: TGCGCCAGCAGCTTCGGAGGCAGGGGGTATGGCTACACCTTC. Protein sequence: CASSFGGRGYGYTF.

V usage is TRBV11-3 and J usage is TRBJ1-1, with 7 positions matching TRBD1. Germline V CDR1 and CDR2: SGHNT, YENEEA. This CDR3 has 15 residues. V gave up 2 bases and J gave up 1 base; unmatched junction bases: 4. CDR3 nucleotide sequence: TGTGCCAGCAGCTTACAGACAGGGTCGAACACTGAAGCTTTCTTT. Its translation is CASSLQTGSNTEAFF.

This chain connects TRBV19 to TRBJ2-2; D might be TRBD1 (5 bases). V lost 5 bases to trimming and J lost 7 bases, with 8 bases between them. CDR3 length: 12 residues. Germline V lookup: CDR1 LNHDA, CDR2 SQIVND (reference sequence). CDR3 amino acids: CASSVQVGELFF. CDR3 coding DNA: TGTGCCAGTAGTGTACAGGTCGGGGAGCTGTTTTTT.

The CDR3 spells CASMREYSGNTIYF. In DNA, the CDR3 is TGTGCCAGCATGAGGGAGTACTCTGGAAACACCATATATTTT. The chain uses TRBV2 and TRBJ1-3; D is unclear. Per germline, CDR1 SNHLY and CDR2 FYNNEI. The germline V and J ends were trimmed by 7 bases and 0 bases, with 10 bases remaining between them. This CDR3 has 14 residues.

The V and J genes are TRBV6-2 or TRBV6-3 and TRBJ2-7, with D tentatively TRBD2 (5 bases). V lost 2 bases and J lost 5, with 13 bases in between. The germline CDR1 and CDR2 sequences are MNHEY and SVGEGT. The CDR3 consists of 14 residues. The CDR3 bases are TGTGCCAGCAGTTACCCGCTGGGGAGAGACGAGCAGTACTTC. As protein: CASSYPLGRDEQYF.

The chain uses TRBV19 and TRBJ2-4, with 8 bases lining up with TRBD2. The germline gives CDR1 LNHDA, CDR2 SQIVND (reference sequence). This CDR3 has 17 amino acids. V was clipped by 7 bases and J by 0 bases; unmatched bases: 11. For the CDR3, the DNA is TGTGCCAGTATCCAGCGGGAGCTGACTTTAGCCAAAAACATTCAGTACTTC. It is translated as CASIQRELTLAKNIQYF.

This chain connects TRBV6-5 to TRBJ2-7; 9 positions match TRBD1. Germline values: CDR1 MNHEY, CDR2 SVGAGI. V was clipped by 5 bases and J by 4 bases; unmatched bases: 3. The CDR3 loop spans 13 amino acids. The chain's CDR3 is CASSTGGVYEQYF. CDR3 DNA: TGTGCCAGCAGTACAGGGGGCGTATACGAGCAGTACTTC.

The chain is built from TRBV4-2 and TRBJ2-6; the D gene is possibly TRBD2 (6 bases). With 1 base removed from V and 0 bases from J, the gap between germline ends came to 10 bases. The CDR3 spans 17 residues. Looked up from germline, CDR1 is LGHNA and CDR2 is YNFKEQ. The CDR3 coding sequence is TGTGCCAGCAGCCAAGTAGGAGGGTTCTCTGGGGCCAACGTCCTGACTTTC. Translation gives CASSQVGGFSGANVLTF.

This chain joins TRBV6-5 and TRBJ1-2; 12 bases match TRBD1. V was clipped by 6 bases and J by 4 bases; unmatched bases: 6. CDR3 length: 15 residues. The germline gives CDR1 MNHEY, CDR2 SVGAGI. The DNA for the CDR3 is TGTGCCAGCAGACTACCGGGACAGGGGGCCTATGGCTACACCTTC. The encoded protein is CASRLPGQGAYGYTF.

The V and J genes are TRBV5-1 and TRBJ1-4, with D perhaps matching TRBD1 (6 bases). V lost 0 bases and J lost 10, with 13 bases in between. CDR1 and CDR2 (germline): SGHRS, YFSETQ. CDR3 length: 14 amino acids. The CDR3 DNA reads TGCGCCAGCAGCTTGGACAGGGTGAACGCAAAACTGTTTTTT. This encodes CASSLDRVNAKLFF.

J is TRBJ1-2 and V is TRBV9; possibly TRBD1 for D (6 bases). Germline CDR1 and CDR2: SGDLS and YYNGEE. Trimming stripped 3 bases from V and 2 bases from J, with 11 bases between. There are 14 residues in the CDR3. CDR3 nucleotide sequence: TGTGCCAGCAGCGACTCAGACAGGAACTATGGCTACACCTTC. Protein product: CASSDSDRNYGYTF.